These T cell receptor beta chains were read from a single sample in a study of response to subunit inactivated influenza vaccine. TCRdb processed the RT-PCR reads anew with MiXCR; each CDR3 protein has one entry. The repertoire holds more than 500,000 distinct CDR3 sequences, with approximately 11% as singletons. The same specimen was also included in a second study, on T cells expressing NK-cell markers.

The sample was PBMCs from blood, taken on the day of vaccination. The receptor set was obtained from a man aged 50 or older who received an inactivated influenza vaccine. CDR3s include the opening cysteine and the closing phenylalanine or tryptophan. The D gene is left open where the match is weak. The listing skips clone size in some rows; elsewhere it reads once, few, many or a size class.

D gene	V gene	CDR3 length	clone size	J gene	CDR3 DNA	CDR3 protein
NA	TRBV20-1	13	few	TRBJ2-1	TGCAGTCTAACCGGGACGCTAAACAATGAGCAGTTCTTC	CSLTGTLNNEQFF
TRBD1	TRBV28	16	NA	TRBJ2-1	TGTGCCAGCAGTTTTAGGGGGCGAGGGCTTTACAATGAGCAGTTCTTC	CASSFRGRGLYNEQFF
TRBD1	TRBV20-1	14	many	TRBJ1-1	TGCAGTGCTGGACGACAGGGGGCGAACACTGAAGCTTTCTTT	CSAGRQGANTEAFF
NA	TRBV25-1	13	many	TRBJ2-7	TGTGCCACTCGCACTGGTGCATCCTACGAGCAGTACTTC	CATRTGASYEQYF
NA	TRBV12-3/TRBV12-4	14	NA	TRBJ2-2	TGTGCCAGCATCATGACAGTGAACACCGGGGAGCTGTTTTTT	CASIMTVNTGELFF
TRBD1	TRBV20-1	16	NA	TRBJ2-4	TGCAGTTTTGCTGACCGGGACAGGGGCGCCAAAAACATTCAGTACTTC	CSFADRDRGAKNIQYF
TRBD2	TRBV10-3	16	few	TRBJ2-7	TGTGCCATCAGTGCCACGAGACTAGCGGGAGACTACGAGCAGTACTTC	CAISATRLAGDYEQYF
NA	TRBV24-1	11	few	TRBJ2-2	TGTGCCACCGAGAGAACCGGGGAGCTGTTTTTT	CATERTGELFF
NA	TRBV7-8	11	NA	TRBJ2-7	TGTGCCAGCAGCTTAGTAGCTCCGCAGTACTTC	CASSLVAPQYF
TRBD1	TRBV12-3/TRBV12-4	15	many	TRBJ1-1	TGTGCCAGCAGGAGACAGGGGGCGCAGCACACTGAAGCTTTCTTT	CASRRQGAQHTEAFF
NA	TRBV3-1	14	few	TRBJ1-2	TGTGCCAGCAGCCAAGGTGTCGGAAGCTATGGCTACACCTTC	CASSQGVGSYGYTF
TRBD1	TRBV10-3	13	NA	TRBJ1-2	TGTGCCATGACCCGAGGGGGCGGCTATGGCTACACCTTC	CAMTRGGGYGYTF
NA	TRBV6-1	16	NA	TRBJ1-6	TGTGCCAGCACAACTGAGGGGGGGCGAATGGGATCACCCCTCCACTTT	CASTTEGGRMGSPLHF
NA	TRBV5-1	15	many	TRBJ2-2	TGCGCCAGCAGCCTCCGGGACATCCACACCGGGGAGCTGTTTTTT	CASSLRDIHTGELFF
NA	TRBV30	16	NA	TRBJ1-1	TGTGCCTGGAGTGTATTGGCGCCGGGTATCAACACTGAAGCTTTCTTT	CAWSVLAPGINTEAFF
NA	TRBV7-6	12	NA	TRBJ2-7	TGTGCCAGCAGCTCCGCCGGCCGCGAGCAGTACTTC	CASSSAGREQYF
NA	TRBV10-3	14	many	TRBJ2-7	TGTGCCATCAGCAACACTCCCAGCTCCTACGAGCAGTACTTC	CAISNTPSSYEQYF
NA	TRBV20-1	11	few	TRBJ1-2	TGCAGTGCTAGCGAAACAGGTGGCTACACCTTC	CSASETGGYTF
NA	TRBV24-1	12	many	TRBJ2-3	TGTGCCGCCAGCGCGGCTGGAGATACGCAGTATTTT	CAASAAGDTQYF
NA	TRBV30	13	few	TRBJ2-1	TGTGCCTGGAGTCGTGCAGGGCCGAATGAGCAGTTCTTC	CAWSRAGPNEQFF
TRBD1	TRBV28	16	many	TRBJ2-3	TGTGCCAGCAGTTTAACCGGGACAGGGGGCACAGATACGCAGTATTTT	CASSLTGTGGTDTQYF
TRBD2	TRBV20-1	14	many	TRBJ2-1	TGCAGTGCTAGTAGGTGGGAGGGCCGCCATGAGCAGTTCTTC	CSASRWEGRHEQFF
NA	TRBV29-1	13	NA	TRBJ1-4	TGCAGCGTTGGGGGCTTCAGTAATGAAAAACTGTTTTTT	CSVGGFSNEKLFF
TRBD1	TRBV5-1	17	few	TRBJ2-2	TGCGCCAGCAGCTTGGCCGTCGTGAGGGGGCATACCGGGGAGCTGTTTTTT	CASSLAVVRGHTGELFF
TRBD1	TRBV28	14	few	TRBJ2-7	TGTGCCAGCAGGACGGGACAGAGCTCCTACGAGCAGTACTTC	CASRTGQSSYEQYF
NA	TRBV5-1	14	NA	TRBJ2-5	TGCGCCAGCAGTCCGGACAGTGGGGGGGAGACCCAGTACTTC	CASSPDSGGETQYF
TRBD1	TRBV9	13	NA	TRBJ1-5	TGTGCCAGCAGCGCCACAGGGGTTGGGCCCCAGCATTTT	CASSATGVGPQHF
NA	TRBV20-1	12	NA	TRBJ2-1	TGCAGTGCTATCCGGGTCTACAATGAGCAGTTCTTC	CSAIRVYNEQFF
NA	TRBV3-1	12	NA	TRBJ2-7	TGTGCCAGCAGCCAAGTAGGGAGGGAGCAGTACTTC	CASSQVGREQYF
NA	TRBV5-6	14	few	TRBJ1-4	TGTGCCAGCAGCTATTGGGCAGAGGGTGAAAAACTGTTTTTT	CASSYWAEGEKLFF
NA	TRBV7-9	14	NA	TRBJ2-2	TGTGCCAGCAGCTCATACAGGGACACCGGGGAGCTGTTTTTT	CASSSYRDTGELFF
TRBD2	TRBV25-1	16	few	TRBJ2-7	TGTGCCAGCAGTGGGTTAGCGGGAGGTCGATCCTACGAGCAGTACTTC	CASSGLAGGRSYEQYF
NA	TRBV4-2	14	NA	TRBJ2-7	TGTGCCATGAGCTCCGGGCTACTCTCCTACGAGCAGTACTTC	CAMSSGLLSYEQYF
TRBD2	TRBV5-1	15	few	TRBJ2-7	TGCGCCAGCACAAAAGGGCTAGCGGATTTATACGAGCAGTACTTC	CASTKGLADLYEQYF
NA	TRBV4-1	11	once	TRBJ1-1	TGCGCCAGCAGCCAAGCCAGCCAAGCTTTCTTT	CASSQASQAFF
TRBD2	TRBV18	14	NA	TRBJ2-7	TGTGCCAGCTCACCACTGGGACTAGAGAACGAGCAGTACTTC	CASSPLGLENEQYF
TRBD1	TRBV6-1	14	many	TRBJ1-3	TGTGCCAGCAGTGCGACAGGGGCTGGAAACACCATATATTTT	CASSATGAGNTIYF
TRBD2	TRBV29-1	13	many	TRBJ2-3	TGCAGCGTTAGCGGGAGGCTCACAGATACGCAGTATTTT	CSVSGRLTDTQYF
NA	TRBV6-2/TRBV6-3	15	few	TRBJ2-7	TGTGCCAGCAGTTACATGGCGGGAAGAGGGTACGAGCAGTACTTC	CASSYMAGRGYEQYF
TRBD1	TRBV4-3	17	NA	TRBJ2-3	TGCGCCAGCAGCCAGCAATTCCCGGGACAGGGAGCAGATACGCAGTATTTT	CASSQQFPGQGADTQYF
NA	TRBV6-1	16	many	TRBJ1-4	TGTGCCAGCAGTGAAGCTGAGGGATTGATTAATGAAAAACTGTTTTTT	CASSEAEGLINEKLFF
NA	TRBV14	14	few	TRBJ2-3	TGTGCCAGCAGCCGGATAGAATTAACAGATACGCAGTATTTT	CASSRIELTDTQYF
NA	TRBV12-3/TRBV12-4	14	few	TRBJ1-3	TGTGCCAGCAGTTTCGTCAGCTCTGGAAACACCATATATTTT	CASSFVSSGNTIYF
NA	TRBV6-2/TRBV6-3	15	NA	TRBJ2-3	TGTGCCACCCCCGGACCGTCTTCTAGCACAGATACGCAGTATTTT	CATPGPSSSTDTQYF
NA	TRBV7-2	13	NA	TRBJ2-7	TGTGCCAGCAGCTTATGGTGGGGCTACGAGCAGTACTTC	CASSLWWGYEQYF
TRBD2	TRBV5-5	15	NA	TRBJ2-7	TGTGCCAGCAGCTTGTTCGGTCAGGGAGGGTACGAGCAGTACTTC	CASSLFGQGGYEQYF
NA	TRBV20-1	14	NA	TRBJ2-7	TGCAGTGCTAGGACCGGAGGCGAGTCCTACGAGCAGTACTTC	CSARTGGESYEQYF
NA	TRBV27	16	few	TRBJ2-3	TGTGCCAGCAGTTTAAGTGCTACCGCACGTATAGATACGCAGTATTTT	CASSLSATARIDTQYF
TRBD2	TRBV4-1	19	many	TRBJ2-2	TGCGCCAGCAGCCACGGACTAGCGGGGGGGGCTGGCAACACCGGGGAGCTGTTTTTT	CASSHGLAGGAGNTGELFF
NA	TRBV3-1	15	few	TRBJ1-1	TGTGCCAGCAGCCAAGGTGTCAACCCTAACACTGAAGCTTTCTTT	CASSQGVNPNTEAFF
NA	TRBV24-1	16	few	TRBJ2-3	TGTGCCACCAGTGATCCTCGGGCAGCTAGCACAGATACGCAGTATTTT	CATSDPRAASTDTQYF
NA	TRBV28	16	few	TRBJ2-2	TGTGCCAGCAGTTTACCCCAGGGGCTTTACACCGGGGAGCTGTTTTTT	CASSLPQGLYTGELFF
NA	TRBV5-1	16	NA	TRBJ2-7	TGCGCCAGCAGCTTGGACTCAGCAACATCCTCCTACGAGCAGTACTTC	CASSLDSATSSYEQYF
TRBD1	TRBV2	15	few	TRBJ2-2	TGTGCCAGCAGTGAACAGGGGGCCTCCACCGGGGAGCTGTTTTTT	CASSEQGASTGELFF